This TCR beta chain was sequenced during a study of cytomegalovirus exposure and HLA in healthy donors. Study-level background: A previous analysis identified 90 million to 140 million unique TCR beta sequences derived from around 200 million T cells.

The PCR made use of 60 Vbeta and 13 Jbeta primers. The assay was immunoSEQ multiplex PCR, and TCRdb's table has in-frame clones only and misses some. The sample records 120,000 or so clones, roughly 78% being singletons. This CDR3 is 15 amino acids long. V was cut by 6 bases and J by 2 bases, with 16 bases left in between. Germline loops: CDR1 LNHDA, CDR2 SQIVND (reference sequence). As regards this clone: Its antigen is undetermined.

Notes on the study in general: There were under 200 TCR beta chains listed as cytomegalovirus-associated. Most TCR sequences showed up rarely, but some public TCRs showed up in many donors. Because they were indistinguishable, some V segments, including TRBV6-2 and TRBV6-3, were excluded.

The chain carries TRBV19 and TRBJ1-2, with D possibly matching TRBD1 (6 bases). This receptor was taken from a man aged 25-45 years in good health and CMV-seropositive. The source material was PBMCs. The CDR3 bases are TGTGCCAGTAGGGGGGTACAGGGTCGGAACTATGGCTACACCTTC. It yields the protein CASRGVQGRNYGYTF.